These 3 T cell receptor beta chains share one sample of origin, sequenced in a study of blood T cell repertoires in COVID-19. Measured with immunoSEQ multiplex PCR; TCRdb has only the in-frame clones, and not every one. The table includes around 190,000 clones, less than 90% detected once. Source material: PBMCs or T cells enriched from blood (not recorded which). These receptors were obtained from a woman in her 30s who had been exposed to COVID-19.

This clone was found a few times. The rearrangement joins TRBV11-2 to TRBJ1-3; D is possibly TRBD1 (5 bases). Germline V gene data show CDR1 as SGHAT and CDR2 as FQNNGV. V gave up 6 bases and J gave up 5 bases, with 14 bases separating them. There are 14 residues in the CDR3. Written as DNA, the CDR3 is TGTGCCAGCAGACATCCGGGGGGGAGAAACACCATATATTTT. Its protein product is CASRHPGGRNTIYF.

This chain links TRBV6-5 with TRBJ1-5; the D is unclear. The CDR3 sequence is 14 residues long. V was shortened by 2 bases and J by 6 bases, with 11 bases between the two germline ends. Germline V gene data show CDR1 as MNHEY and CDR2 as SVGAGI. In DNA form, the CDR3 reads TGTGCCAGCAGTTACGGCGGGGAGGGTCAGCCCCAGCATTTT. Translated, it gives CASSYGGEGQPQHF.

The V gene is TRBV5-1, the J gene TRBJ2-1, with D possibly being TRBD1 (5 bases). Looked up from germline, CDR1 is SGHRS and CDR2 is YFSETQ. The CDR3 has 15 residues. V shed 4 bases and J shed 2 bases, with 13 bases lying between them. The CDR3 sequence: CASSPRMDTYNEQFF. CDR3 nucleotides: TGCGCCAGCAGCCCCCGCATGGACACCTACAATGAGCAGTTCTTC.